A single sample gave rise to the 12 T cell receptor beta chains below, sequenced in a study of OX40 agonist ivuxolimab in advanced cancers. Measured with immunoSEQ multiplex PCR; TCRdb has only the in-frame clones, and not every one. Of 50,000 to 75,000 clones in the sample, 86% are singletons; the top ten hold 1.2%. The sample here was CD4+ or CD8+ T cells sorted from blood, taken in a trial of the OX40 agonist ivuxolimab. These receptors were taken from an adult with an advanced solid tumor such as melanoma, head and neck, liver or kidney cancer.

This clone was detected once. CDR3: CASSVAANTGELFF. The CDR3 nucleotides are TGTGCCAGCAGTGTTGCAGCGAACACCGGGGAGCTGTTTTTT. The chain employs TRBV6-1 and TRBJ2-2; no clear D gene. V lost 4 bases, J lost 0 bases, and 6 bases lay in between. The CDR3 runs to 14 residues. The germline V gene encodes CDR1 MNHNS and CDR2 SASEGT.

V is TRBV30 and J is TRBJ2-1; 8 positions agree with TRBD2. This CDR3 contains 15 residues. The V gene end was trimmed by 0 bases and the J gene end by 4 bases; junction bases not matched to a gene: 5. Germline V CDR1 and CDR2: GTSNPN, SVGIG (reference sequence). The CDR3 loop is CAWSVGSGIYNEQFF. CDR3 nucleotide sequence: TGTGCCTGGAGTGTAGGTAGCGGGATTTACAATGAGCAGTTCTTC.

The V gene is TRBV10-3, the J gene TRBJ2-1; D is undetermined. CDR1 is ENHRY, CDR2 SYGVKD, per germline. The ends were cut back, 0 bases at V and 6 bases at J, with 9 bases in the middle. CDR3 length: 14 residues. The CDR3 DNA is TGTGCCATCAGTGAGTCTGTCGGTACCAATGAGCAGTTCTTC. Translating it yields CAISESVGTNEQFF.

V is TRBV7-3 and J is TRBJ2-5; TRBD2 aligns across 9 bases. Germline CDR1 and CDR2: SGHTA and FQGTGA. There are 14 residues in the CDR3. Trimming took 1 base from V and 7 from J; bases not matched to a gene: 4. The CDR3 DNA is TGTGCCAGCAGCTTAAGTGGGACTAGCCTGACCCAGTACTTC. This gives the protein CASSLSGTSLTQYF. Based on the CDR3 plus reference TRBV7-3 and TRBJ2-5, the full variable domain is GAGVSQTPSNKVTEKGKYVELRCDPISGHTALYWYRQSLGQGPEFLIYFQGTGAADDSGLPNDRFFAVRPEGSVSTLKIQRTERGDSAVYLCASSLSGTSLTQYFGPGTRLLVL.

This sequence joins TRBV11-2 and TRBJ2-7; 8 bases match TRBD1. The germline CDR1 and CDR2 sequences are SGHAT and FQNNGV. The ends lost 1 base at V and 3 bases at J; junction bases unmatched: 8. The CDR3 runs 16 residues. This CDR3 reads CASSLGSGGASYEQYF. CDR3 sequence (DNA): TGTGCCAGCAGCTTAGGTTCAGGGGGCGCAAGCTACGAGCAGTACTTC. The whole variable domain, remainder taken from reference TRBV11-2 and TRBJ2-7, is EAGVAQSPRYKIIEKRQSVAFWCNPISGHATLYWYQQILGQGPKLLIQFQNNGVVDDSQLPKDRFSAERLKGVDSTLKIQPAKLEDSAVYLCASSLGSGGASYEQYFGPGTRLTVT.

The V gene is TRBV7-9, the J gene TRBJ1-2; 12 nucleotides agree with TRBD1. CDR3 length: 16 amino acids. The germline V gene has CDR1 SEHNR and CDR2 FQNEAQ (reference sequence). Losses at the gene ends were 2 bases for V and 4 bases for J; bases not matched to a gene: 5. CDR3 in amino acids: CASSLMGTGGVYGYTF. The DNA for the CDR3 is TGTGCCAGCAGCTTAATGGGGACAGGGGGCGTCTATGGCTACACCTTC. The complete variable domain, with remaining parts taken from reference TRBV7-9 and TRBJ1-2, reads DTGVSQNPRHKITKRGQNVTFRCDPISEHNRLYWYRQTLGQGPEFLTYFQNEAQLEKSRLLSDRFSAERPKGSFSTLEIQRTEQGDSAMYLCASSLMGTGGVYGYTFGSGTRLTVV.

The chain employs TRBV2 and TRBJ2-2; possible D gene TRBD1, 5 bases. This CDR3 region has 15 residues. Germline CDR1 reads SNHLY; CDR2 reads FYNNEI. Trimming pared 7 bases from V and 4 bases from J, leaving 16 bases between. The CDR3 coding sequence is TGTGCCAGCATGGATGGGGCGCGAGGCACCGGGGAGCTGTTTTTT. Translated, it gives CASMDGARGTGELFF.

V usage is TRBV13 and J usage is TRBJ2-5; TRBD2 matches 14 bases. V shed 5 bases, J shed 6 bases, and the junction held 5 bases outside the gene matches. CDR1 and CDR2 from the germline V gene are PRHDT and FYEKMQ (reference sequence). There are 15 residues in the CDR3. The CDR3 region has the DNA TGTGCCAGCAGCCGAGGGACTAGCGGGAGTAAGACCCAGTACTTC. As protein: CASSRGTSGSKTQYF. The full variable domain, completed using reference TRBV13 and TRBJ2-5, is AAGVIQSPRHLIKEKRETATLKCYPIPRHDTVYWYQQGPGQDPQFLISFYEKMQSDKGSIPDRFSAQQFSDYHSELNMSSLELGDSALYFCASSRGTSGSKTQYFGPGTRLLVL.

The chain combines TRBV5-1 with TRBJ1-2; D remains unclear. CDR3 length equals 15 residues. Germline V gives CDR1 SGHRS, CDR2 YFSETQ. Trimming left V 4 bases short and J 4 bases short, with 17 bases between. The CDR3 reads CASSPQVEGVYGYTF. The CDR3 region has the DNA TGCGCCAGCAGCCCCCAGGTAGAAGGAGTCTATGGCTACACCTTC.

The chain is built from TRBV6-5 and TRBJ1-2; D is unresolved. This CDR3 has 13 amino acids. The germline V and J ends were trimmed by 3 bases and 1 base, with 6 bases remaining between them. Looked up from germline, CDR1 is MNHEY and CDR2 is SVGAGI. The CDR3 sequence: CASSYRDNYGYTF. CDR3 DNA sequence: TGTGCCAGCAGTTATAGGGATAACTATGGCTACACCTTC.

The chain carries TRBV27 and TRBJ2-7; 8 bases align to TRBD1. V shed 6 bases and J 6 bases; nucleotides not matched to a gene: 7. Germline CDR1 reads MNHEY; CDR2 reads SMNVEV (reference sequence). There are 13 residues in the CDR3. The CDR3 sequence: CASRLGQAFEQYF. CDR3 coding DNA: TGTGCCAGCAGACTGGGACAGGCTTTCGAGCAGTACTTC.

This chain uses TRBV6-6 with TRBJ1-1, with D tentatively TRBD1 (5 bases). The CDR3 covers 13 residues. Germline values: CDR1 MNHNY, CDR2 SVGAGI (reference sequence). The V end was cut by 5 bases, the J end by 6 bases, with 13 bases between. This chain's CDR3 is CASSTPGAPEAFF. For the CDR3, the DNA is TGTGCCAGCAGTACCCCCGGGGCCCCTGAAGCTTTCTTT.